Below, 14 T cell receptor beta chains from the same sample are listed, as sequenced in a study of T cells in Graves' hyperthyroidism and ophthalmopathy. Amplified TCR beta CDR3 regions came from RNA transcripts. The TCR CDR3 was amplified in a first-round RT-PCR using the HTBI primer set. Using its own MiXCR run on the multiplex PCR reads, TCRdb lists one record per CDR3 protein. The sample records about 480,000 distinct CDR3 sequences, 20% to 25% being singletons. The specimen was blood. Source of these receptors: a woman aged 65 to 85 with Graves' ophthalmopathy.

This clonotype appeared many times. The chain joins TRBV12-3 or TRBV12-4 to TRBJ2-7; D unresolved. The V gene lost 1 base and the J gene lost 3 bases, with 16 bases spanning the gap. CDR3 length: 16 residues. For the CDR3, the DNA is TGTGCCAGCAGTTTAGGGCAAAGCCGTTCAAACTACGAGCAGTACTTC. It translates to CASSLGQSRSNYEQYF.

This clonotype was seen at least ten times. This chain links TRBV11-2 with TRBJ2-3; 7 nucleotides line up with TRBD2. Germline CDR1 SGHAT, CDR2 FQNNGV. V lost 5 bases to trimming and J lost 6 bases; unmatched junction nucleotides: 8. The CDR3 loop spans 14 amino acids. The CDR3 nucleotides read TGTGCCAGCAGCGACCGGACTAGTTCGGATACGCAGTATTTT. Its translation is CASSDRTSSDTQYF. Filled out from reference TRBV11-2 and TRBJ2-3, the complete variable domain reads EAGVAQSPRYKIIEKRQSVAFWCNPISGHATLYWYQQILGQGPKLLIQFQNNGVVDDSQLPKDRFSAERLKGVDSTLKIQPAKLEDSAVYLCASSDRTSSDTQYFGPGTRLTVL.

The CDR3 nucleotides read TGTGCCAGTACCAGAGGGGGGAGCACAGATACGCAGTATTTT. This codes for CASTRGGSTDTQYF. The rearrangement links TRBV19 to TRBJ2-3, with D tentatively TRBD1 or TRBD2 (6 bases each). CDR1 is LNHDA, CDR2 SQIVND, per germline (reference sequence). Trimming took 7 bases from V and 0 from J, leaving 11 bases between them. This CDR3 has 14 residues.

This rearrangement joins TRBV20-1 to TRBJ2-4; TRBD2 matches 12 bases. This CDR3 contains 17 residues. Germline-derived CDR1 and CDR2 are DFQATT and SNEGSKA (reference sequence). J gave up 1 base and V 4 bases, and 8 bases lay outside the gene matches. CDR3 sequence: CSANSASGRGAKNIQYF. CDR3 DNA sequence: TGCAGTGCTAATTCGGCTAGCGGGAGGGGGGCCAAAAACATTCAGTACTTC.

This clonotype was detected many times. The chain couples TRBV28 to TRBJ2-3; D remains ambiguous. The CDR3 totals 13 residues. V gave up 1 base and J gave up 4 bases, with 6 bases separating them. The germline CDR1 and CDR2 sequences are MDHEN and SYDVKM. CDR3 sequence: CASSLSRSDTQYF. The CDR3, as DNA: TGTGCCAGCAGTTTATCGCGTTCAGATACGCAGTATTTT.

This clonotype was observed at least ten times. This chain joins TRBV6-2 or TRBV6-3 and TRBJ2-3; TRBD1 agrees at 7 bases. The CDR3 is 16 amino acids. Germline V gives CDR1 MNHEY, CDR2 SVGEGT. The V gene end was trimmed by 6 bases and the J gene end by 3 bases; junction bases not matched to a gene: 12. CDR3 sequence: CASRMAGTVATDTQYF. CDR3 sequence (DNA): TGTGCCAGCAGAATGGCCGGGACAGTGGCAACAGATACGCAGTATTTT.

The rearrangement links TRBV24-1 to TRBJ2-1, with D unresolved. The CDR3 loop spans 12 amino acids. Trimming removed 3 bases from V and 10 bases from J, with 9 bases in between. Looked up from germline, CDR1 is KGHDR and CDR2 is SFDVKD. CDR3 loop: CATSDTYGEQFF. CDR3 nucleotide sequence: TGTGCCACCAGTGATACATATGGGGAGCAGTTCTTC.

This clonotype was counted many times. J is TRBJ2-2 and V is TRBV6-1; D is possibly TRBD1 (7 bases). The V gene lost 7 bases and the J gene lost 7 bases, with 16 bases spanning the gap. The CDR3 covers 14 residues. The germline CDR1 and CDR2 sequences are MNHNS and SASEGT. The CDR3 region is CASTEGARIGELFF. CDR3 in DNA: TGTGCCAGCACGGAGGGGGCGCGTATCGGGGAGCTGTTTTTT.

This chain connects TRBV20-1 to TRBJ2-7; 11 bases are shared with TRBD2. CDR3 length: 14 amino acids. Trimming took 5 bases from V and 3 from J; bases not matched to a gene: 6. Germline V gene lookup returns CDR1 DFQATT and CDR2 SNEGSKA (reference sequence). The CDR3 protein is CSAYSGRALYEQYF. The DNA for the CDR3 is TGCAGTGCTTATAGCGGGAGGGCCCTCTACGAGCAGTACTTC.

The gene calls are TRBV20-1 and TRBJ2-7; D gene unclear. The CDR3 runs to 13 residues. The germline V gene has CDR1 DFQATT and CDR2 SNEGSKA (reference sequence). V lost 3 bases and J 6 bases, leaving 15 bases between the germline ends. For the CDR3, the DNA is TGCAGTGCTAGCGGGCAGGCCATCGGCGAGCAGTACTTC. Amino acid sequence: CSASGQAIGEQYF.

There are a few counts of this clonotype. The chain uses TRBV20-1 and TRBJ2-7, with a possible D match to TRBD2 (6 bases). With 6 bases removed from V and 5 bases from J, the gap between germline ends came to 11 bases. The CDR3 is 11 residues long. CDR1 DFQATT and CDR2 SNEGSKA come from the germline V gene (reference sequence). CDR3 residues: CSALTSNEQYF. CDR3 bases: TGCAGTGCGCTAACTAGCAACGAGCAGTACTTC.

The chain combines TRBV5-1 with TRBJ2-5; a possible D gene is TRBD2 (6 bases). The V end was cut by 1 base, the J end by 2 bases, with 9 bases between. This CDR3 has 14 amino acids. The germline CDR1 and CDR2 sequences are SGHRS and YFSETQ. Written as DNA, the CDR3 is TGCGCCAGCAGCTTGTGGCGGGATCAAGAGACCCAGTACTTC. As protein: CASSLWRDQETQYF.

This chain uses TRBV20-1 with TRBJ1-3; D is ambiguous. Germline V gene lookup returns CDR1 DFQATT and CDR2 SNEGSKA (reference sequence). Between the trimmed V and J ends, which lost 6 bases and 0 bases, there was a span of 15 bases. The CDR3 spans 15 residues. The DNA of the CDR3 is TGCAGTGCACCAGACAAGACCGGCTCTGGAAACACCATATATTTT. Its translation is CSAPDKTGSGNTIYF.

This clonotype has at least ten counts. J is TRBJ1-1 and V is TRBV11-2; D remains ambiguous. The germline CDR1 and CDR2 sequences are SGHAT and FQNNGV. V gave up 5 bases and J gave up 1 base, with 14 bases separating them. The length of the CDR3 is 15 residues. CDR3 in amino acids: CASSPVPQTNTEAFF. The CDR3, as DNA: TGTGCCAGCAGCCCTGTTCCCCAGACGAACACTGAAGCTTTCTTT.